This TCR beta chain was captured in a study of cytomegalovirus exposure and HLA in healthy donors. Trimming pared 2 bases from V and 8 bases from J, leaving 10 bases between. The CDR3 spans 14 residues. The germline gives CDR1 SNHLY, CDR2 FYNNEI. Profiled with immunoSEQ multiplex PCR; TCRdb holds only in-frame clones, not every one. The sample contains roughly 120,000 clones, less than 90% of which appear only once. This clone showed up just a few times. The source is a man younger than 30 in good health and CMV-seropositive. The sequencing sample was made of PBMCs. This chain uses TRBV2 with TRBJ1-6; D gene ambiguous. The CDR3 DNA is TGTGCCAGCAGTGAATCCGGGATGGATTCACCCCTCCACTTT. Its translation is CASSESGMDSPLHF.